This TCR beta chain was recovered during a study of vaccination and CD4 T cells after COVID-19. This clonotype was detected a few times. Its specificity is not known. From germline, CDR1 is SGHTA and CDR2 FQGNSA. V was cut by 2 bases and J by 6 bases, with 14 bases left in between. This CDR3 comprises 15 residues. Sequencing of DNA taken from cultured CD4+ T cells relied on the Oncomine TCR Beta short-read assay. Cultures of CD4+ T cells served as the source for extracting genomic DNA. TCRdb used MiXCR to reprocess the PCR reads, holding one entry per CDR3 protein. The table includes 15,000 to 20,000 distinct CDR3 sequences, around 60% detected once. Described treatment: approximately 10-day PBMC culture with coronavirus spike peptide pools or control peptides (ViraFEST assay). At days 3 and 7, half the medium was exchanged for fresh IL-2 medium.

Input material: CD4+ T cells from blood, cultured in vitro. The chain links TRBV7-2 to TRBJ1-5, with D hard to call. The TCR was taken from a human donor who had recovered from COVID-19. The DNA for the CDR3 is TGTGCCAGCAGCTTATCCTCCTCTAGAAGTCAGCCCCAGCATTTT. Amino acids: CASSLSSSRSQPQHF.